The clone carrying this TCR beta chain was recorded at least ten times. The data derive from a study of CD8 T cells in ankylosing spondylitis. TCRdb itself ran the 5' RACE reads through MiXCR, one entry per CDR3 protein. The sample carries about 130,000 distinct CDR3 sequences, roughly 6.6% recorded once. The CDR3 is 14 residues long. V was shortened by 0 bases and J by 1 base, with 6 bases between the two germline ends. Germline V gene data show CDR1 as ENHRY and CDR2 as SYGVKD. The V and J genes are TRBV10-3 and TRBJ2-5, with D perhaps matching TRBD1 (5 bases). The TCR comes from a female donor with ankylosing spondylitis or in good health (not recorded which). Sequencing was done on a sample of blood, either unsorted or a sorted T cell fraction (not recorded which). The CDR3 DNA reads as TGTGCCATCAGTGAGTCGCAGGGCCAAGAGACCCAGTACTTC. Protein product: CAISESQGQETQYF.